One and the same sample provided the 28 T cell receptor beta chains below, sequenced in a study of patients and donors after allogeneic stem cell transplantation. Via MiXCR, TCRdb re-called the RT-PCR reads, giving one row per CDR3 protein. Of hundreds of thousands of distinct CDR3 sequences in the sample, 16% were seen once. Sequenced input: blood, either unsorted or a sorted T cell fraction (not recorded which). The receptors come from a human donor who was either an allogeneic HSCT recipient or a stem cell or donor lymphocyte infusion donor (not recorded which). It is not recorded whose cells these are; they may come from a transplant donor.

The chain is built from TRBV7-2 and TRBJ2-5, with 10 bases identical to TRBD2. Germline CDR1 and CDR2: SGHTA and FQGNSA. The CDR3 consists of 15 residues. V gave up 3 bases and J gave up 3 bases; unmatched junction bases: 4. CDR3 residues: CASSFGSGRKETQYF. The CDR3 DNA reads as TGTGCCAGCAGCTTCGGTAGCGGGAGGAAAGAGACCCAGTACTTC.

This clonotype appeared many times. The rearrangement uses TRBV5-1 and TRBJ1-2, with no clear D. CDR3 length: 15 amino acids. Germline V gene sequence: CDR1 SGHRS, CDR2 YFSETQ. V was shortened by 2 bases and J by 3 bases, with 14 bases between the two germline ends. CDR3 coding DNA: TGCGCCAGCAGCTTTAAGGGCCCGAGGGACTATGGCTACACCTTC. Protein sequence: CASSFKGPRDYGYTF.

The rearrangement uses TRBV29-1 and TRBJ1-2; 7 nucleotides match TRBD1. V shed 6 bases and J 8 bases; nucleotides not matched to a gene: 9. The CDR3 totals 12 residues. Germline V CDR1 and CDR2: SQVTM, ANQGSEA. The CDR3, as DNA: TGCAGCGTCCCCAACAGGGGAGGAGGCTACACCTTC. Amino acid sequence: CSVPNRGGGYTF.

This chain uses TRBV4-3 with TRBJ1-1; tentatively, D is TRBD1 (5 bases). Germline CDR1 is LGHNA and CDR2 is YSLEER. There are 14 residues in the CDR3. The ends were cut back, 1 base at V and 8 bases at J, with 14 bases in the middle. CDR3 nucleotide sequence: TGCGCCAGCAGCCAAGGACCGGGACGCTCGGAAGCTTTCTTT. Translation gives CASSQGPGRSEAFF.

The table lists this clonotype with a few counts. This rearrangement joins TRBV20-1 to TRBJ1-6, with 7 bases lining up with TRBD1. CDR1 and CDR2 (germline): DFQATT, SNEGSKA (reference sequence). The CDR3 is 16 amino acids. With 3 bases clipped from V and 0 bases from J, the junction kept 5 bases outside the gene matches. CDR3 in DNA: TGCAGTGCTAGGGGGACAGCGAGCTCCTATAATTCACCCCTCCACTTT. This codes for CSARGTASSYNSPLHF.

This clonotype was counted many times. Here the CDR3 reads CASSLDGTSYEQYF. CDR3 nucleotide sequence: TGCGCCAGCAGCTTGGACGGGACCTCCTACGAGCAGTACTTC. This chain connects TRBV5-1 to TRBJ2-7; either TRBD1 or TRBD2 may fit D (5 bases each). The CDR3 loop spans 14 amino acids. V lost 0 bases and J 0 bases, leaving 7 bases between the germline ends. The V gene's germline CDR1 is SGHRS and CDR2 YFSETQ.

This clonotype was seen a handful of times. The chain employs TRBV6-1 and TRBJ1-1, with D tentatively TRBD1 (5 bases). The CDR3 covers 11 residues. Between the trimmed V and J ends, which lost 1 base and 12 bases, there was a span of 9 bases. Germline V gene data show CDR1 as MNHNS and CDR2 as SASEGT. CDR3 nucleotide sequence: TGTGCCAGCAGTGAAGATGCAGGGCCTTTCTTT. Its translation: CASSEDAGPFF.

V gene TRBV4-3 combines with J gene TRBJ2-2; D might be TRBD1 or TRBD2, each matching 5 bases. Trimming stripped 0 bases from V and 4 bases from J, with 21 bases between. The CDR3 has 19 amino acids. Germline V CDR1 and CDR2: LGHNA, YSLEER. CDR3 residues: CASSQDSAFGGFGTGELFF. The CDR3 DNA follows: TGCGCCAGCAGCCAAGATTCAGCTTTTGGGGGTTTTGGCACCGGGGAGCTGTTTTTT.

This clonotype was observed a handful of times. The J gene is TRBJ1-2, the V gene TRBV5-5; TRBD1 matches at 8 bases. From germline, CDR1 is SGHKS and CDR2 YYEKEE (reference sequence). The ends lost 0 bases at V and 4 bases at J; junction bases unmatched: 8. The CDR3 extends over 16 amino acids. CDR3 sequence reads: CASSLGLGQDVYGYTF. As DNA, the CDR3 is TGTGCCAGCAGCTTGGGATTGGGACAGGACGTCTATGGCTACACCTTC. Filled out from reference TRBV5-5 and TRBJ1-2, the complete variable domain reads DAGVTQSPTHLIKTRGQQVTLRCSPISGHKSVSWYQQVLGQGPQFIFQYYEKEERGRGNFPDRFSARQFPNYSSELNVNALLLGDSALYLCASSLGLGQDVYGYTFGSGTRLTVV.

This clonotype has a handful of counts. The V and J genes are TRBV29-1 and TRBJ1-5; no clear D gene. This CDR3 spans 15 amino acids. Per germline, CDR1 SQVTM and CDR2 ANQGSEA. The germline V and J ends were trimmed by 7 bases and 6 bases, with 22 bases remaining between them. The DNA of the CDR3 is TGCAGCGCCGAGAGGAAGGCTGGTGGCTCTCAGCCCCAGCATTTT. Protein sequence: CSAERKAGGSQPQHF.

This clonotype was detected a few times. The CDR3 nucleotides read TGTGCCAGCAGTTACTCGACTAGTGCCGGGGAGCTGTTTTTT. Encoded protein: CASSYSTSAGELFF. The chain employs TRBV6-5 and TRBJ2-2; D may be TRBD2 (6 bases). Germline V gives CDR1 MNHEY, CDR2 SVGAGI. The CDR3 contains 14 residues. V was shortened by 0 bases and J by 6 bases, with 8 bases between the two germline ends.

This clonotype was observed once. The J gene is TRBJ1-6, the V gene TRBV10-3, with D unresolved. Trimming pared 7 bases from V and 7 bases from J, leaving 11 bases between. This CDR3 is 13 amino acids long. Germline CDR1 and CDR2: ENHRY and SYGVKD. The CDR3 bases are TGTGCCATCACCATAGACGGGAATTCACCCCTCCACTTT. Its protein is CAITIDGNSPLHF.

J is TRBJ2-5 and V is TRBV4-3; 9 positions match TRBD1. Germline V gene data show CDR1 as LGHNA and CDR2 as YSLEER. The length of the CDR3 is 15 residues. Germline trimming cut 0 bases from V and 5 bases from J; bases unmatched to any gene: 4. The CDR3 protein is CASSQDGTGLETQYF. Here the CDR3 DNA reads TGCGCCAGCAGCCAAGACGGGACAGGGCTGGAGACCCAGTACTTC.

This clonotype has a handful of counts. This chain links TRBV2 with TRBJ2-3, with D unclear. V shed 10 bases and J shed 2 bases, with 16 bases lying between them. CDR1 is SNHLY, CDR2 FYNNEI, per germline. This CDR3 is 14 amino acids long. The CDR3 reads CAISPSRYTDTQYF. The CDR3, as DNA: TGTGCCATTAGCCCCTCAAGATACACAGATACGCAGTATTTT.

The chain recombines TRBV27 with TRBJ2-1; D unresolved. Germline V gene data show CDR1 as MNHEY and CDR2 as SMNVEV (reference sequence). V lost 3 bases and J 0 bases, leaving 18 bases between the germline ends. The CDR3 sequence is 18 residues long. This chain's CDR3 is CASSFKPPSTSSYNEQFF. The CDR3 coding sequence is TGTGCCAGCAGTTTTAAACCACCCTCTACAAGCTCCTACAATGAGCAGTTCTTC.

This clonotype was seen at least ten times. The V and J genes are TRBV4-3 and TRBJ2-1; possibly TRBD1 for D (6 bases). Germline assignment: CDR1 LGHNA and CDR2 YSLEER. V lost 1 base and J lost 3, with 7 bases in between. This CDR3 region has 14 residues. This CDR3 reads CASSQGQDYNEQFF. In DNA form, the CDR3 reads TGCGCCAGCAGCCAAGGACAGGACTACAATGAGCAGTTCTTC.

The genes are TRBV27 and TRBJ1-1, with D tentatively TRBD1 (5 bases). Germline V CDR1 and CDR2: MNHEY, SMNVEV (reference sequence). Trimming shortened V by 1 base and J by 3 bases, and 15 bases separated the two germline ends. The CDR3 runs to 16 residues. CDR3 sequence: CASSLFPEGRDTEAFF. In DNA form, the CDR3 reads TGTGCCAGCAGTTTATTCCCCGAGGGGAGGGACACTGAAGCTTTCTTT.

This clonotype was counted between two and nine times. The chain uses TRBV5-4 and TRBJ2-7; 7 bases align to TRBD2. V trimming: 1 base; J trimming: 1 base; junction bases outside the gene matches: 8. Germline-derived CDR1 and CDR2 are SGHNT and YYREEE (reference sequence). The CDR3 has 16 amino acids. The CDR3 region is CASSLFSGTKSYEQYF. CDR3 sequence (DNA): TGTGCCAGCAGCTTGTTTTCCGGGACTAAATCCTACGAGCAGTACTTC. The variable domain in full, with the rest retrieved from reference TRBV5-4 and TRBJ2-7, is ETGVTQSPTHLIKTRGQQVTLRCSSQSGHNTVSWYQQALGQGPQFIFQYYREEENGRGNFPPRFSGLQFPNYSSELNVNALELDDSALYLCASSLFSGTKSYEQYFGPGTRLTVT.

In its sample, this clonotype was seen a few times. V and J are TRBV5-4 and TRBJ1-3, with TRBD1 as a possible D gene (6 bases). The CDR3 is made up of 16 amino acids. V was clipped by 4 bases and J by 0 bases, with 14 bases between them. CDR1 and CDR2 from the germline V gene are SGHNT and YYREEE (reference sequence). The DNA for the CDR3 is TGTGCCAGCAGCCAGGGGTTGCACCTCTCTGGAAACACCATATATTTT. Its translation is CASSQGLHLSGNTIYF.

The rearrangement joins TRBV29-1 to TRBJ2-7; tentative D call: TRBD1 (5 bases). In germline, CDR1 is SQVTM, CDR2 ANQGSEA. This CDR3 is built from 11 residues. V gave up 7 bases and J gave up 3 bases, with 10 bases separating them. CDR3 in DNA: TGCAGCGGTCGACAGAACTACGAGCAGTACTTC. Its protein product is CSGRQNYEQYF.

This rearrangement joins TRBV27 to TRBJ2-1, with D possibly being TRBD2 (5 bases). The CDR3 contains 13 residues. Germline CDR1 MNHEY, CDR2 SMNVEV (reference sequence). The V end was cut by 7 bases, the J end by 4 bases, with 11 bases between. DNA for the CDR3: TGTGCCAGCAAGGACTTCCCGTACAATGAGCAGTTCTTC. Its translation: CASKDFPYNEQFF.

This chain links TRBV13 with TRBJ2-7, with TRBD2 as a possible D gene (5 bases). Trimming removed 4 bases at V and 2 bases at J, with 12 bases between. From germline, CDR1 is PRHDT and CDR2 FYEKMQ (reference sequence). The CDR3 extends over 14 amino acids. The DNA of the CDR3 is TGTGCCAGCAGCTCTACAGCGGATCCCTACGAGCAGTACTTC. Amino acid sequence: CASSSTADPYEQYF.

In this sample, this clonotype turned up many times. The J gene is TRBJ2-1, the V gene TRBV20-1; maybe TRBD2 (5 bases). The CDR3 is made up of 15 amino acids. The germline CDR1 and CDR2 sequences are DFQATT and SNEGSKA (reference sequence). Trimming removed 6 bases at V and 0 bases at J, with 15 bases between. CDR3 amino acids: CSARRGGISYNEQFF. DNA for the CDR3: TGCAGTGCCCGCCGTGGAGGAATCTCCTACAATGAGCAGTTCTTC.

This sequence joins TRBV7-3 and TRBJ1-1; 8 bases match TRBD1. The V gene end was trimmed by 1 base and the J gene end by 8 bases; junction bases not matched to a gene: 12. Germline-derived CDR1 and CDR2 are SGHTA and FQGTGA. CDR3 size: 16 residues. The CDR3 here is CASSLKAIRGPVEAFF. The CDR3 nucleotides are TGTGCCAGCAGCTTAAAGGCGATCAGGGGGCCGGTCGAAGCTTTCTTT.

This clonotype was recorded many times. CDR3 loop: CSVEGGTRRAETQYF. DNA for the CDR3: TGCAGCGTTGAAGGAGGGACTCGGAGAGCAGAGACCCAGTACTTC. The V gene is TRBV29-1, the J gene TRBJ2-5; tentative D call: TRBD2 (6 bases). The CDR3 is 15 amino acids. Trimming removed 1 base from V and 4 bases from J, with 16 bases in between. Per the germline V gene, CDR1 is SQVTM and CDR2 is ANQGSEA. The whole variable domain, filled in from reference TRBV29-1 and TRBJ2-5, reads SAVISQKPSRDICQRGTSLTIQCQVDSQVTMMFWYRQQPGQSLTLIATANQGSEATYESGFVIDKFPISRPNLTFSTLTVSNMSPEDSSIYLCSVEGGTRRAETQYFGPGTRLLVL.

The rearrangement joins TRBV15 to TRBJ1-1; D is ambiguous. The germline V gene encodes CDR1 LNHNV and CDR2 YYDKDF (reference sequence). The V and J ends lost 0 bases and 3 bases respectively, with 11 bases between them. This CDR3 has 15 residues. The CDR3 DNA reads TGTGCCACCAGCAGAGATTCCAGTGGTTACACTGAAGCTTTCTTT. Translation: CATSRDSSGYTEAFF. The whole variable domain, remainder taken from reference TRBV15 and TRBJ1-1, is DAMVIQNPRYQVTQFGKPVTLSCSQTLNHNVMYWYQQKSSQAPKLLFHYYDKDFNNEADTPDNFQSRRPNTSFCFLDIRSPGLGDTAMYLCATSRDSSGYTEAFFGQGTRLTVV.

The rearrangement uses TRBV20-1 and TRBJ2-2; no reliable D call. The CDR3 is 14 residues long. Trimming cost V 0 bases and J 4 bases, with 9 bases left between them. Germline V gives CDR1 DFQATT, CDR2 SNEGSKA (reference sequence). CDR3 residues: CSARDHSFTGELFF. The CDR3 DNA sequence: TGCAGTGCTAGAGATCACAGTTTCACCGGGGAGCTGTTTTTT.

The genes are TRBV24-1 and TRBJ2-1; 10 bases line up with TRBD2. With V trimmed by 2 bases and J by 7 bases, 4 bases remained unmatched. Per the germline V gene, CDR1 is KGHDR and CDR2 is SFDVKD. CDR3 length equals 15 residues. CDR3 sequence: CATSDSGLAVNEQFF. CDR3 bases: TGTGCCACCAGTGATTCAGGACTAGCGGTAAATGAGCAGTTCTTC.